A selection of T cell receptor beta chains follows, all from one sample in a study of PD-1 blockade in classical Hodgkin lymphoma. This table comes from immunoSEQ multiplex PCR, and its TCRdb copy is limited to in-frame clones, with some not included. The table shows over 35,000 clones, with over 60% occurring only once. The sequences come from peripheral blood mononuclear cells (PBMCs), collected at baseline. These receptors were collected from a human donor with classical Hodgkin lymphoma. Each CDR3 is given with its conserved first and last residue. The order of the fields is CDR3 length, clone size, D gene, V gene, J gene, CDR3 DNA, CDR3 protein. D genes are given only for firm matches. Where a row states a size, it is once, few, many or the class of an expanded clone; other rows omit it.

CDR3 length: 12; clone size: .; D gene: .; V gene: TRBV2; J gene: TRBJ1-2; CDR3 DNA: TGTGCCAGCAGTGAAGGGACAAAATTACAGCACTTC; CDR3 protein: CASSEGTKLQHF
CDR3 length: 14; clone size: .; D gene: .; V gene: TRBV28; J gene: TRBJ1-2; CDR3 DNA: TGTGCCAGCAGTTTACGGTACATTTCCTATGGCTACACCTTC; CDR3 protein: CASSLRYISYGYTF
CDR3 length: 14; clone size: .; D gene: .; V gene: TRBV11-1; J gene: TRBJ2-5; CDR3 DNA: TGTGCCAGCAGCAGGAGACAGGTACAAGAGACCCAGTACTTC; CDR3 protein: CASSRRQVQETQYF
CDR3 length: 13; clone size: few; D gene: .; V gene: TRBV9; J gene: TRBJ1-2; CDR3 DNA: TGTGCCAGCAGCGGGAACAGGGCAGGTGGCTACACCTTC; CDR3 protein: CASSGNRAGGYTF
CDR3 length: 18; clone size: .; D gene: TRBD2; V gene: TRBV10-3; J gene: TRBJ2-3; CDR3 DNA: TGTGCCATCAGTGACTCCCGCTATACGGGAGGGTTCACAGATACGCAGTATTTT; CDR3 protein: CAISDSRYTGGFTDTQYF
CDR3 length: 14; clone size: .; D gene: .; V gene: TRBV5-8; J gene: TRBJ2-2; CDR3 DNA: TGTGCCAGCAGCTTTTTAGTGAACACCGGGGAGCTGTTTTTT; CDR3 protein: CASSFLVNTGELFF
CDR3 length: 16; clone size: .; D gene: TRBD1; V gene: TRBV9; J gene: TRBJ2-1; CDR3 DNA: TGTGCCAGCAGCGCCCGGACAGGGGGAGGGTACAATGAGCAGTTCTTC; CDR3 protein: CASSARTGGGYNEQFF
CDR3 length: 12; clone size: few; D gene: .; V gene: TRBV7-6; J gene: TRBJ2-2; CDR3 DNA: TGTGCCAGCAGCTTAGCGGTCGGGGAGCTGTTTTTT; CDR3 protein: CASSLAVGELFF
CDR3 length: 14; clone size: .; D gene: TRBD1; V gene: TRBV6-5; J gene: TRBJ2-7; CDR3 DNA: TGTGCCAGCCGTACCGGGACAGAGAATTCCGAGCAGTACTTC; CDR3 protein: CASRTGTENSEQYF
CDR3 length: 15; clone size: .; D gene: TRBD2; V gene: TRBV29-1; J gene: TRBJ2-7; CDR3 DNA: TGCAGCGTCCAGCGCCGACTAGCGGGATCCTACGAGCAGTACTTC; CDR3 protein: CSVQRRLAGSYEQYF
CDR3 length: 13; clone size: .; D gene: .; V gene: TRBV9; J gene: TRBJ2-1; CDR3 DNA: TGTGCCAGCAGCGTAGACAGTTACAATGAGCAGTTCTTC; CDR3 protein: CASSVDSYNEQFF
CDR3 length: 13; clone size: many; D gene: TRBD2; V gene: TRBV29-1; J gene: TRBJ2-1; CDR3 DNA: TGCAGCGGGGTTCGGGACTACACGAATGAGCAGTTCTTC; CDR3 protein: CSGVRDYTNEQFF
CDR3 length: 11; clone size: medium-sized; D gene: TRBD1; V gene: TRBV4-1; J gene: TRBJ1-1; CDR3 DNA: TGCGCCAGCGCAGGGGGCACTGAAGCTTTCTTT; CDR3 protein: CASAGGTEAFF
CDR3 length: 13; clone size: .; D gene: .; V gene: TRBV5-1; J gene: TRBJ2-7; CDR3 DNA: TGCGCCAGCTCAAGGCAGGACTCCTACGAGCAGTACTTC; CDR3 protein: CASSRQDSYEQYF
CDR3 length: 15; clone size: few; D gene: TRBD2; V gene: TRBV19; J gene: TRBJ2-3; CDR3 DNA: TGTGCCAGTAGTATACTAGCGGCTCGCACAGATACGCAGTATTTT; CDR3 protein: CASSILAARTDTQYF
CDR3 length: 16; clone size: .; D gene: TRBD2; V gene: TRBV6-5; J gene: TRBJ2-1; CDR3 DNA: TGTGCCAGCAGTTTCCGTCTAGCGGGAGGGTACAATGAGCAGTTCTTC; CDR3 protein: CASSFRLAGGYNEQFF
CDR3 length: 15; clone size: .; D gene: TRBD1; V gene: TRBV10-3; J gene: TRBJ1-1; CDR3 DNA: TGTGCCATCAGTACTACTGGGACAGAGAACACTGAAGCTTTCTTT; CDR3 protein: CAISTTGTENTEAFF
CDR3 length: 16; clone size: once; D gene: TRBD2; V gene: TRBV5-1; J gene: TRBJ2-2; CDR3 DNA: TGCGCCAGCAGCTCTCTTATAGCGGGGAACACCGGGGAGCTGTTTTTT; CDR3 protein: CASSSLIAGNTGELFF
CDR3 length: 15; clone size: .; D gene: .; V gene: TRBV29-1; J gene: TRBJ1-2; CDR3 DNA: TGCAGCGTTGAAGTCGAGGGGATCAGTCACTATGGCTACACCTTC; CDR3 protein: CSVEVEGISHYGYTF
CDR3 length: 15; clone size: .; D gene: .; V gene: TRBV15; J gene: TRBJ1-2; CDR3 DNA: TGTGCCACCAGCAGAGATCCCCACACCAGCTATGGCTACACCTTC; CDR3 protein: CATSRDPHTSYGYTF
CDR3 length: 15; clone size: once; D gene: .; V gene: TRBV19; J gene: TRBJ1-5; CDR3 DNA: TGTGCCAGTAGACGTCCGGGGGCTAGCAATCAGCCCCAGCATTTT; CDR3 protein: CASRRPGASNQPQHF
CDR3 length: 17; clone size: few; D gene: TRBD1; V gene: TRBV30; J gene: TRBJ1-1; CDR3 DNA: TGTGCCTGGAGTACCCCGGGGACAGGGAAAATGAACACTGAAGCTTTCTTT; CDR3 protein: CAWSTPGTGKMNTEAFF
CDR3 length: 11; clone size: .; D gene: .; V gene: TRBV5-4; J gene: TRBJ1-1; CDR3 DNA: TGTGCCAGCAGCTTGAACACTGAAGCTTTCTTT; CDR3 protein: CASSLNTEAFF